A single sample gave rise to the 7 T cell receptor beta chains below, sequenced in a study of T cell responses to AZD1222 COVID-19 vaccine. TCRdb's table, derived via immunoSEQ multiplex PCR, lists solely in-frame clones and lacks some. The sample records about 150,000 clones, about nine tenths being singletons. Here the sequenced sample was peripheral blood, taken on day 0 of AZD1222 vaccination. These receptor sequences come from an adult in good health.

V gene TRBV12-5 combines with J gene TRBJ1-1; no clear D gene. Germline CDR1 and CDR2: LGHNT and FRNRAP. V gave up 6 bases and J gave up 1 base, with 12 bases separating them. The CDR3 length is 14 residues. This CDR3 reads CASGRTTENTEAFF. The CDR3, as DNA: TGTGCTAGTGGAAGGACTACAGAGAACACTGAAGCTTTCTTT.

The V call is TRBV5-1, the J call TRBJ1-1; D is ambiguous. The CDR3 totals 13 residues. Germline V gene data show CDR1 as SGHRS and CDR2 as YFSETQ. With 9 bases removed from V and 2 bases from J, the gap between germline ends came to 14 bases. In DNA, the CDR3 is TGCGCCACTGCCTTGGAGGTCAACACTGAAGCTTTCTTT. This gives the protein CATALEVNTEAFF.

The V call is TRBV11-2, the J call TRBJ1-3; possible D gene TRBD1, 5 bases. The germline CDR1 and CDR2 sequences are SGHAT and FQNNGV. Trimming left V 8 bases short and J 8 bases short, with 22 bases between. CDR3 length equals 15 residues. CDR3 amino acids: CASRLRREGLDTIYF. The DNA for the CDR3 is TGTGCCAGCCGACTCAGAAGAGAGGGACTAGACACCATATATTTT.

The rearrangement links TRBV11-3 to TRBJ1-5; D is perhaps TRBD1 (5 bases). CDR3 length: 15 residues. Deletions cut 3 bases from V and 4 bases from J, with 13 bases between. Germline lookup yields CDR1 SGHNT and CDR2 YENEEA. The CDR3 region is CASSLKQGGNQPQHF. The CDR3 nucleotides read TGTGCCAGCAGCTTGAAGCAGGGAGGGAATCAGCCCCAGCATTTT. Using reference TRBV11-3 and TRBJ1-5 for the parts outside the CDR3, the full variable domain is EAGVVQSPRYKIIEKKQPVAFWCNPISGHNTLYWYLQNLGQGPELLIRYENEEAVDDSQLPKDRFSAERLKGVDSTLKIQPAELGDSAVYLCASSLKQGGNQPQHFGDGTRLSIL.

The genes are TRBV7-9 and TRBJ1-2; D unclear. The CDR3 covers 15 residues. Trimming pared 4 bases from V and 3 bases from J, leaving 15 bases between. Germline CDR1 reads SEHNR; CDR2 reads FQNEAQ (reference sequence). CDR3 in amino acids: CASSSSRGSDYGYTF. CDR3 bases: TGTGCCAGCAGCTCGTCACGGGGATCGGACTATGGCTACACCTTC.

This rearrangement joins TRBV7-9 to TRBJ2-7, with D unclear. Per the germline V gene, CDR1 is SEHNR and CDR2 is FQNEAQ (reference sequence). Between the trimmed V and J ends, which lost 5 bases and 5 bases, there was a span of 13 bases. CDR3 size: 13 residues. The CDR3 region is CASSRVQDDEQYF. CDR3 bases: TGTGCCAGCAGCCGGGTCCAGGACGACGAGCAGTACTTC.

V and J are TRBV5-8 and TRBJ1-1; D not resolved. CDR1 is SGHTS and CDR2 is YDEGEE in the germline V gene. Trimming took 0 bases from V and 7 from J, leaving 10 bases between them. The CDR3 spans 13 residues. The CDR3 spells CASSLGRFNEAFF. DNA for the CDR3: TGTGCCAGCAGCTTGGGCAGATTTAATGAAGCTTTCTTT.